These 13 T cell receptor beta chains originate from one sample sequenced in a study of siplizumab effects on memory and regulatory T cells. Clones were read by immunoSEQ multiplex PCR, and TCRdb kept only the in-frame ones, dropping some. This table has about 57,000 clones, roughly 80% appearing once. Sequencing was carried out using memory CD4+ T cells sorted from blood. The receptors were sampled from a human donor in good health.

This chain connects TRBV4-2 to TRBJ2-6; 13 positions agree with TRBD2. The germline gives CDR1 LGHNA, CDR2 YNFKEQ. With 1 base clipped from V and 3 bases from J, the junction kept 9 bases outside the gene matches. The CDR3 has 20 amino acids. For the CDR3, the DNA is TGTGCCAGCAGCCAAGTTGAGGGACTAGCGGGAAACGGTGGGGCCAACGTCCTGACTTTC. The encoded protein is CASSQVEGLAGNGGANVLTF.

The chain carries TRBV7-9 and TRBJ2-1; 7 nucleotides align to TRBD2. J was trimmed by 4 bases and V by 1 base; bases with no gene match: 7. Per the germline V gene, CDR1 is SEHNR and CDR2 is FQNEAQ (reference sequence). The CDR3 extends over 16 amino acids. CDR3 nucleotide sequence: TGTGCCAGCAGCTTAGGCACAGCGGGGACGTACAATGAGCAGTTCTTC. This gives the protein CASSLGTAGTYNEQFF.

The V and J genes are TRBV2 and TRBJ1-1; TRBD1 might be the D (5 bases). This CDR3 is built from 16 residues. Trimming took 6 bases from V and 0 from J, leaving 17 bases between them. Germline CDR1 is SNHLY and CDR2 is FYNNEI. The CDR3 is CASRGQGQWVNTEAFF. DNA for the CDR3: TGTGCCAGCAGGGGCCAGGGTCAATGGGTGAACACTGAAGCTTTCTTT.

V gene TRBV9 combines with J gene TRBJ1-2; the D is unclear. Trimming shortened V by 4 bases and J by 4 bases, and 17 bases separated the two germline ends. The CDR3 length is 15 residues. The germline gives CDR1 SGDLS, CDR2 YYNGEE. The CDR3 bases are TGTGCCAGCAGCCCTCGGAACGAGGAGGGCTATGGCTACACCTTC. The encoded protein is CASSPRNEEGYGYTF.

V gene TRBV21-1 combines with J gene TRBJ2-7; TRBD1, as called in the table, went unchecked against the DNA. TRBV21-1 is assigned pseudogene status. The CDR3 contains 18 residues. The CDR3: CASSKAVYSGGTSYEQYF. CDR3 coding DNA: TGTGCCAGCAGCAAAGCAGTTTATTCAGGGGGTACATCCTACGAGCAGTACTTC.

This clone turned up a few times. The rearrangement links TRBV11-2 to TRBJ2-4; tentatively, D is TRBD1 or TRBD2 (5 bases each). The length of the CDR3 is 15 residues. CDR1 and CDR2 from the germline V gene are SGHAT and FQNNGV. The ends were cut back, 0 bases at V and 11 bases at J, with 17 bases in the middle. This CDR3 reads CASSLEAGMRVVQYF. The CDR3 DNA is TGTGCCAGCAGCTTAGAGGCAGGGATGCGGGTGGTTCAGTACTTC.

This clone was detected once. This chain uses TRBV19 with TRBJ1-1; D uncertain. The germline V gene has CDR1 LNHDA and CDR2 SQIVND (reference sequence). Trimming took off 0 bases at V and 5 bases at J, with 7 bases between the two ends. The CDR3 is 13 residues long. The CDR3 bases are TGTGCCAGTAGTATAGATCTGGCGACTGAAGCTTTCTTT. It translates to CASSIDLATEAFF. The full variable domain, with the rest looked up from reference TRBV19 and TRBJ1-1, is DGGITQSPKYLFRKEGQNVTLSCEQNLNHDAMYWYRQDPGQGLRLIYYSQIVNDFQKGDIAEGYSVSREKKESFPLTVTSAQKNPTAFYLCASSIDLATEAFFGQGTRLTVV.

The CDR3 region has the DNA TGCGCCAGCAGTTCTAGCGGGGGACCTACGAACACCGGGGAGCTGTTTTTT. Amino acid sequence: CASSSSGGPTNTGELFF. This chain uses TRBV5-1 with TRBJ2-2; 10 nucleotides agree with TRBD2. Losses at the gene ends were 5 bases for V and 0 bases for J; bases not matched to a gene: 7. The CDR3 runs to 17 residues. Germline V gene sequence: CDR1 SGHRS, CDR2 YFSETQ.

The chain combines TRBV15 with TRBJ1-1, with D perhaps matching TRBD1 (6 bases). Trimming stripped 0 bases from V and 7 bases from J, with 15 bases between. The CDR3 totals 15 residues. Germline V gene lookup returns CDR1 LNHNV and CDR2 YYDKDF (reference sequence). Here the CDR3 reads CATSRDRQGLNEAFF. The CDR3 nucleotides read TGTGCCACCAGCAGAGATCGGCAGGGGCTGAATGAAGCTTTCTTT.

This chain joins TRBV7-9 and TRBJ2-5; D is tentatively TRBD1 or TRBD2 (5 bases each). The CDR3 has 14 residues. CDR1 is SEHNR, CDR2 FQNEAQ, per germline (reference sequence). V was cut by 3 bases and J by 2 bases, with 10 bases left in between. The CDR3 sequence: CASSFEGFQETQYF. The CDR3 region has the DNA TGTGCCAGCAGCTTTGAGGGGTTTCAAGAGACCCAGTACTTC.

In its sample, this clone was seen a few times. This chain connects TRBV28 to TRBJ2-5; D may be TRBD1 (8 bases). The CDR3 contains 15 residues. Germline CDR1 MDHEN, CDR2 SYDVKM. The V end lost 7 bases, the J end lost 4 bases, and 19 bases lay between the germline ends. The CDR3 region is CASTKGQGGGETQYF. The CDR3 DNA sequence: TGTGCCAGCACCAAAGGACAGGGAGGGGGAGAGACCCAGTACTTC. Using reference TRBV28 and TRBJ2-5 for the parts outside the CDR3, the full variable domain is DVKVTQSSRYLVKRTGEKVFLECVQDMDHENMFWYRQDPGLGLRLIYFSYDVKMKEKGDIPEGYSVSREKKERFSLILESASTNQTSMYLCASTKGQGGGETQYFGPGTRLLVL.

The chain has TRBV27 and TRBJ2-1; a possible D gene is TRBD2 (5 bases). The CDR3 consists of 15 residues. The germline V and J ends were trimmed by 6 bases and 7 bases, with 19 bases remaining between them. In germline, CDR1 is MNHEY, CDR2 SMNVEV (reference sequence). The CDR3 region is CASRPRTPVGNEQFF. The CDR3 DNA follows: TGTGCCAGCAGACCCAGGACTCCCGTTGGGAATGAGCAGTTCTTC.

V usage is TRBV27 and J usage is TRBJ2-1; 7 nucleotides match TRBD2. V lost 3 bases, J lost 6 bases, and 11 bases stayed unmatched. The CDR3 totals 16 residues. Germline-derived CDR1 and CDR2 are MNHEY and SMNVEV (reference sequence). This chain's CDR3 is CASSFSLAVAINEQFF. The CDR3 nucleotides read TGTGCCAGCAGTTTTTCCCTAGCGGTCGCAATCAATGAGCAGTTCTTC.